The source of this T cell receptor beta chain is a study of identical twins. One entry per CDR3 protein, called by TCRdb with MiXCR from the 5' RACE reads. The table lists hundreds of thousands of distinct CDR3 sequences, over 15% of them singletons. Germline V CDR1 and CDR2: SQVTM, ANQGSEA. V lost 8 bases and J lost 0; bases outside the gene matches: 2. The CDR3 is 12 amino acids. This clonotype has a handful of counts. The same data also contributed to another study, on T cells expressing NK-cell markers.

The sequenced material came from PBMCs. The TCR sequence derives from a woman aged 18-35 years in good health. V gene TRBV29-1 combines with J gene TRBJ2-3, with 7 bases aligning to TRBD1. As DNA, the CDR3 is TGCAGCTCGGGACAGAGCACAGATACGCAGTATTTT. It codes for CSSGQSTDTQYF.